The 6 T cell receptor beta chains below were found in one sample sequenced in a study of T cell responses to AZD1222 COVID-19 vaccine. Assay: immunoSEQ multiplex PCR; the TCRdb copy retains only in-frame clones and omits some. The sample includes under 150,000 clones, around nine tenths seen only once; the top ten take over 8.5%. The input for sequencing was peripheral blood, taken 28 days after the second AZD1222 dose. Every receptor here comes from an adult who received the AZD1222 COVID-19 vaccine.

V and J are TRBV6-5 and TRBJ1-1; 7 nucleotides match TRBD1. This CDR3 region has 14 residues. CDR1 is MNHEY and CDR2 is SVGAGI in the germline V gene. J lost 3 bases, V lost 5 bases, and 6 bases had no gene match. The CDR3 loop is CASSQGDGHTEAFF. The CDR3 DNA reads as TGTGCCAGCAGTCAGGGGGACGGGCACACTGAAGCTTTCTTT.

This sequence joins TRBV12-2 and TRBJ1-4; the table calls TRBD1, which could not be checked here. TRBV12-2 is a recognized pseudogene. The CDR3 runs to 16 residues. CDR3 region: CASRERGYPTNEKLFF. The CDR3 DNA reads as TGTGCAAGTCGGGAGAGGGGGTACCCAACTAATGAAAAACTGTTTTTT.

CDR3 in amino acids: CAISESGGSSTDTQYF. The CDR3 DNA is TGTGCCATCAGTGAGTCCGGGGGATCGAGCACAGATACGCAGTATTTT. This chain uses TRBV10-3 with TRBJ2-3; D may be TRBD2 (6 bases). Trimming cost V 0 bases and J 0 bases, with 10 bases left between them. The CDR3 runs 16 residues. Germline V gene data show CDR1 as ENHRY and CDR2 as SYGVKD.

The DNA of the CDR3 is TGTGCCAGCCGAAGGGTACCTGGGACCGGGGAGCTGTTTTTT. Translating it yields CASRRVPGTGELFF. The chain is built from TRBV28 and TRBJ2-2; D ambiguous. V lost 8 bases, J lost 5 bases, and 15 bases lay in between. Germline V gives CDR1 MDHEN, CDR2 SYDVKM. This CDR3 contains 14 residues.

The gene calls are TRBV4-3 and TRBJ1-1; D call uncertain. This CDR3 has 14 amino acids. The V and J ends lost 0 bases and 5 bases respectively, with 10 bases between them. The V gene's germline CDR1 is LGHNA and CDR2 YSLEER. CDR3 DNA sequence: TGCGCCAGCAGCCAAGAGGAGGGAAGGACTGAAGCTTTCTTT. Protein product: CASSQEEGRTEAFF.

The CDR3 reads CASTAGTGAIVETDTQYF. In nucleotides, the CDR3 is TGTGCCAGCACCGCCGGGACAGGGGCCATAGTGGAGACAGATACGCAGTATTTT. The rearrangement uses TRBV28 and TRBJ2-3, with 10 bases that match TRBD1. Germline CDR1 reads MDHEN; CDR2 reads SYDVKM. This CDR3 region has 18 residues. V lost 7 bases and J lost 3; bases outside the gene matches: 16.